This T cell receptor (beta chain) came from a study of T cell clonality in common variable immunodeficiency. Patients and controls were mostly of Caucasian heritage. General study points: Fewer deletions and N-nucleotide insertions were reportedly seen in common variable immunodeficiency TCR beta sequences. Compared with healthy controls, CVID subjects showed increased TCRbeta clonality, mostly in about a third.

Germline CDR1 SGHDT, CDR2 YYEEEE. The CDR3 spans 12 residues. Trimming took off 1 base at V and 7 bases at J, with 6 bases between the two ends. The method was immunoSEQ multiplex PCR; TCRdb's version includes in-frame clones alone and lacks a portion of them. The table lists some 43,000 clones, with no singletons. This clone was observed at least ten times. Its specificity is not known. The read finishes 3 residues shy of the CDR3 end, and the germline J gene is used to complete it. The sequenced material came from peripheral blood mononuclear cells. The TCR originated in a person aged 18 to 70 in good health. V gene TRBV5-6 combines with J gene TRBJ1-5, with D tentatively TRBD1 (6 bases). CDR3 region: CASSLRGQPQHF. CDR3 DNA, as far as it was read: TGTGCCAGCAGCTTGAGGGGGCAGCCC.